What follows describes a single TCR beta chain. Antigen unknown. The data are from a study of cytomegalovirus exposure and HLA in healthy donors. Study-wide results and caveats: The authors enumerated over 150 TCR beta chains as linked to cytomegalovirus.

The PCR employed 60 Vbeta primers together with 13 Jbeta primers. Sequenced by immunoSEQ multiplex PCR; TCRdb stores in-frame clones only, minus some. Here the sample spans about 140,000 clones, over 50% being singletons. The CDR3 is 16 amino acids. V was clipped by 0 bases and J by 4 bases, with 16 bases between them. CDR1 is SGDLS and CDR2 is YYNGEE in the germline V gene. The sequence was collected from a human donor in good health. Input material: PBMCs. J is TRBJ2-5 and V is TRBV9; maybe TRBD1 (5 bases). The CDR3 sequence is CASSVGTGFKGETQYF. In nucleotides, the CDR3 is TGTGCCAGCAGCGTAGGTACAGGCTTTAAGGGAGAGACCCAGTACTTC.